These 24 T cell receptor beta chains originate from one sample sequenced in a study of blood T cell repertoires in COVID-19. Generated by immunoSEQ multiplex PCR, the TCRdb table keeps only in-frame clones and is missing some. The profile shows 220,000 or so clones, under 90% of them singletons. Sequenced material: peripheral blood. The receptors stem from a woman of 80 years or more with acute or convalescent COVID-19.

The gene calls are TRBV5-1 and TRBJ1-3; the D is unclear. The length of the CDR3 is 15 residues. Germline V lookup: CDR1 SGHRS, CDR2 YFSETQ. Between the trimmed V and J ends, which lost 4 bases and 3 bases, there was a span of 14 bases. This CDR3 reads CASSLRTGDGNTIYF. CDR3 sequence (DNA): TGCGCCAGCAGCCTAAGGACTGGGGATGGAAACACCATATATTTT.

The rearrangement joins TRBV5-1 to TRBJ1-3; TRBD1 might be the D (5 bases). Looked up from germline, CDR1 is SGHRS and CDR2 is YFSETQ. The CDR3 covers 19 residues. V was trimmed by 4 bases and J by 0 bases, leaving 23 bases between them. CDR3 DNA sequence: TGCGCCAGCAGCACAACAGGACGGACCGCCACGAGCTCTGGAAACACCATATATTTT. This codes for CASSTTGRTATSSGNTIYF.

V usage is TRBV28 and J usage is TRBJ2-1; 10 bases map to TRBD2. CDR3 length: 14 residues. V shed 7 bases and J 4 bases; nucleotides not matched to a gene: 4. The germline V gene encodes CDR1 MDHEN and CDR2 SYDVKM. The CDR3 loop is CASIQRGGYNEQFF. In DNA, the CDR3 is TGTGCCAGCATCCAGCGGGGGGGGTACAATGAGCAGTTCTTC.

The chain recombines TRBV9 with TRBJ2-3, with 12 positions matching TRBD2. CDR1 is SGDLS and CDR2 is YYNGEE in the germline V gene. With 2 bases clipped from V and 5 bases from J, the junction kept 15 bases outside the gene matches. The CDR3 is made up of 19 amino acids. The CDR3 DNA reads TGTGCCAGCAGCGTCGCCCTAGCGGGGGGGGCCATGCCCCAAGATACGCAGTATTTT. Protein product: CASSVALAGGAMPQDTQYF. Full variable domain (missing parts from reference TRBV9 and TRBJ2-3): DSGVTQTPKHLITATGQRVTLRCSPRSGDLSVYWYQQSLDQGLQFLIQYYNGEERAKGNILERFSAQQFPDLHSELNLSSLELGDSALYFCASSVALAGGAMPQDTQYFGPGTRLTVL.

This chain connects TRBV28 to TRBJ2-7; TRBD1 matches at 8 bases. V dropped 4 bases and J dropped 0; count of bases not matched to a gene: 5. The germline CDR1 and CDR2 sequences are MDHEN and SYDVKM. CDR3 length equals 15 residues. In DNA, the CDR3 is TGTGCCAGCAGTTCCGCCGGACAGGGCTCCTACGAGCAGTACTTC. Amino acids: CASSSAGQGSYEQYF. Variable domain in full (rest from reference TRBV28 and TRBJ2-7): DVKVTQSSRYLVKRTGEKVFLECVQDMDHENMFWYRQDPGLGLRLIYFSYDVKMKEKGDIPEGYSVSREKKERFSLILESASTNQTSMYLCASSSAGQGSYEQYFGPGTRLTVT.

The genes are TRBV7-9 and TRBJ2-2; 9 bases agree with TRBD1. V was clipped by 4 bases and J by 5 bases; unmatched bases: 11. Per germline, CDR1 SEHNR and CDR2 FQNEAQ (reference sequence). CDR3 size: 17 residues. The CDR3 sequence: CASSSIRDRDWTGELFF. CDR3 bases: TGTGCCAGCAGCTCGATCCGGGACAGGGATTGGACCGGGGAGCTGTTTTTT.

The chain combines TRBV9 with TRBJ2-1; 12 positions agree with TRBD2. Per germline, CDR1 SGDLS and CDR2 YYNGEE. V shed 3 bases and J 6 bases; nucleotides not matched to a gene: 7. The CDR3 has 16 residues. The chain's CDR3 is CASSASAGLAGNEQFF. The DNA of the CDR3 is TGTGCCAGCAGCGCCTCGGCGGGACTAGCGGGCAATGAGCAGTTCTTC.

V and J are TRBV11-1 and TRBJ2-7, with TRBD1 matching 10 bases. The V segment lost 5 bases and the J segment 3 bases; nucleotides outside the gene matches: 7. Germline lookup yields CDR1 SGHAT and CDR2 FQDESV (reference sequence). The CDR3 totals 15 residues. The CDR3 DNA sequence: TGTGCCAGCAGCCGGGGACAGGGGTGGAGCTACGAGCAGTACTTC. Translating gives CASSRGQGWSYEQYF.

This rearrangement joins TRBV19 to TRBJ1-1, with 8 bases matching TRBD1. The junction had 14 bases not matched to a gene; V was cut back by 4 bases and J by 10 bases. Germline V CDR1 and CDR2: LNHDA, SQIVND (reference sequence). The CDR3 covers 15 residues. The CDR3 bases are TGTGCCAGTAGTACCGGACAGGGCGGGGGTATTAGAGCTTTCTTT. This codes for CASSTGQGGGIRAFF. Full variable domain (rest looked up from reference TRBV19 and TRBJ1-1): DGGITQSPKYLFRKEGQNVTLSCEQNLNHDAMYWYRQDPGQGLRLIYYSQIVNDFQKGDIAEGYSVSREKKESFPLTVTSAQKNPTAFYLCASSTGQGGGIRAFFGQGTRLTVV.

The gene calls are TRBV5-1 and TRBJ2-2; 10 bases fit TRBD1. CDR1 SGHRS and CDR2 YFSETQ come from the germline V gene. This CDR3 is 16 amino acids long. V shed 0 bases, J shed 9 bases, and the junction held 8 bases outside the gene matches. CDR3 nucleotides: TGCGCCAGCAGCTTGGAGGTTGGGGACAGGGGTCGGGAGCTGTTTTTT. This encodes CASSLEVGDRGRELFF.

The rearrangement uses TRBV19 and TRBJ1-2, with D perhaps matching TRBD1 (6 bases). There are 16 residues in the CDR3. Trimming took 4 bases from V and 3 from J, leaving 18 bases between them. Germline lookup yields CDR1 LNHDA and CDR2 SQIVND (reference sequence). The CDR3 reads CASSTLGQLTYYGYTF. DNA for the CDR3: TGTGCCAGTAGTACTCTAGGACAGTTAACTTACTATGGCTACACCTTC.

The genes are TRBV2 and TRBJ2-5; possibly TRBD2 for D (5 bases). CDR3 length: 12 residues. Germline CDR1 and CDR2: SNHLY and FYNNEI. Trimming removed 11 bases at V and 2 bases at J, with 12 bases between. CDR3 DNA: TGTGCCGGTGGACGAGGGCAAGAGACCCAGTACTTC. Its protein is CAGGRGQETQYF.

This clone came up once. The chain links TRBV7-2 to TRBJ1-3; the D gene is possibly TRBD1 (6 bases). CDR1 is SGHTA, CDR2 FQGNSA, per germline. The CDR3 runs to 15 residues. Trimming cost V 6 bases and J 0 bases, with 12 bases left between them. The CDR3 loop reads CASRGAGDSGNTIYF. The CDR3 DNA reads TGTGCCAGCAGGGGGGCAGGGGACTCTGGAAACACCATATATTTT.

This chain links TRBV5-4 with TRBJ1-2, with TRBD1 matching over 7 bases. This CDR3 comprises 16 residues. From germline, CDR1 is SGHNT and CDR2 YYREEE (reference sequence). Trimming at V came to 3 bases and at J to 1 base, leaving 9 bases not matched to a gene. CDR3 sequence (DNA): TGTGCCAGCAGCTCGGGACAGTCGAGGGGTAACTATGGCTACACCTTC. Its protein product is CASSSGQSRGNYGYTF.

The chain carries TRBV7-9 and TRBJ1-4; 8 nucleotides align to TRBD1. The CDR3 consists of 14 residues. V trimming: 4 bases; J trimming: 3 bases; junction bases outside the gene matches: 1. Germline loops: CDR1 SEHNR, CDR2 FQNEAQ (reference sequence). The CDR3 region has the DNA TGTGCCAGCAGCTCGGACAGGGCTAATGAAAAACTGTTTTTT. It yields the protein CASSSDRANEKLFF.

In regard to this clone: Other DNA sequences within the sample encode an identical CDR3. Here the CDR3 reads CASSPGQGNSPLHF. The CDR3 DNA reads as TGTGCCAGCTCACCCGGACAGGGAAATTCACCCCTCCACTTT. The genes are TRBV18 and TRBJ1-6; 8 bases agree with TRBD1. Trimming removed 3 bases from V and 7 bases from J; junction bases left unmatched: 2. The CDR3 is made up of 14 amino acids. Germline V lookup: CDR1 KGHSH, CDR2 LQKENI. The full variable domain, rest sourced from reference TRBV18 and TRBJ1-6, is NAGVMQNPRHLVRRRGQEARLRCSPMKGHSHVYWYRQLPEEGLKFMVYLQKENIIDESGMPKERFSAEFPKEGPSILRIQQVVRGDSAAYFCASSPGQGNSPLHFGNGTRLTVT.

The chain couples TRBV7-2 to TRBJ2-1; weak D call: TRBD1 (5 bases). This CDR3 contains 15 residues. CDR1 SGHTA and CDR2 FQGNSA come from the germline V gene. The V end lost 5 bases, the J end lost 2 bases, and 13 bases lay between the germline ends. The CDR3 spells CASSPGFGPYNEQFF. As DNA, the CDR3 is TGTGCCAGCAGCCCAGGGTTTGGCCCCTACAATGAGCAGTTCTTC. The entire variable domain, with the rest obtained from reference TRBV7-2 and TRBJ2-1, is as follows: GAGVSQSPSNKVTEKGKDVELRCDPISGHTALYWYRQSLGQGLEFLIYFQGNSAPDKSGLPSDRFSAERTGGSVSTLTIQRTQQEDSAVYLCASSPGFGPYNEQFFGPGTRLTVL.

V and J are TRBV27 and TRBJ1-5; the match to TRBD1 covers 11 bases. V lost 4 bases, J lost 4 bases, and 3 bases stayed unmatched. CDR1 and CDR2 (germline): MNHEY, SMNVEV (reference sequence). The CDR3 covers 15 residues. CDR3 DNA sequence: TGTGCCAGCAGTTCCCGGGACAGGGGGAATCAGCCCCAGCATTTT. Its translation: CASSSRDRGNQPQHF.

V and J are TRBV24-1 and TRBJ1-2; TRBD1 matches at 7 bases. Germline assignment: CDR1 KGHDR and CDR2 SFDVKD. This CDR3 region has 14 residues. Trimming cost V 4 bases and J 7 bases; bases outside gene matches: 8. The CDR3 nucleotides are TGTGCCACCAGTGACTCGGACAGGAGGGGTGGCTACACCTTC. Translated: CATSDSDRRGGYTF.

The chain couples TRBV4-1 to TRBJ1-1, with a tentative D call TRBD1 (5 bases). The CDR3 has 15 residues. Trimming shortened V by 0 bases and J by 2 bases, and 10 bases separated the two germline ends. Germline lookup yields CDR1 MGHRA and CDR2 YSYEKL. This CDR3 reads CASSQDGRANTEAFF. Here the CDR3 DNA reads TGCGCCAGCAGCCAAGATGGCAGGGCTAACACTGAAGCTTTCTTT.

The chain employs TRBV28 and TRBJ1-3; 11 bases align to TRBD1. V lost 8 bases, J lost 4 bases, and 4 bases stayed unmatched. The germline V gene encodes CDR1 MDHEN and CDR2 SYDVKM. The CDR3 sequence is 14 residues long. The CDR3 nucleotides read TGTGCCAGCCTGGGACAGGGGGTCGGAAACACCATATATTTT. This encodes CASLGQGVGNTIYF. Full variable domain (remainder filled in from reference TRBV28 and TRBJ1-3): DVKVTQSSRYLVKRTGEKVFLECVQDMDHENMFWYRQDPGLGLRLIYFSYDVKMKEKGDIPEGYSVSREKKERFSLILESASTNQTSMYLCASLGQGVGNTIYFGEGSWLTVV.

This chain joins TRBV7-3 and TRBJ1-5; D perhaps matches TRBD1 (6 bases). Per germline, CDR1 SGHTA and CDR2 FQGTGA. This CDR3 region has 13 residues. V was shortened by 5 bases and J by 5 bases, with 10 bases between the two germline ends. DNA for the CDR3: TGTGCCAGCAGCACCCACAGGGATCAGCCCCAGCATTTT. Its protein product is CASSTHRDQPQHF.

The chain combines TRBV5-4 with TRBJ1-6, with D uncertain. This CDR3 spans 14 amino acids. Trimming took 0 bases from V and 4 from J, leaving 5 bases between them. Germline V lookup: CDR1 SGHNT, CDR2 YYREEE (reference sequence). The CDR3 DNA follows: TGTGCCAGCAGCTTGGTGCAGTATAATTCACCCCTCCACTTT. Its translation: CASSLVQYNSPLHF. The complete variable domain, with remaining parts taken from reference TRBV5-4 and TRBJ1-6, reads ETGVTQSPTHLIKTRGQQVTLRCSSQSGHNTVSWYQQALGQGPQFIFQYYREEENGRGNFPPRFSGLQFPNYSSELNVNALELDDSALYLCASSLVQYNSPLHFGNGTRLTVT.

The chain couples TRBV28 to TRBJ2-1; a possible D gene is TRBD1 (8 bases). V was cut by 3 bases and J by 6 bases, with 15 bases left in between. This CDR3 contains 15 residues. Per germline, CDR1 MDHEN and CDR2 SYDVKM. The CDR3 is CASSLLDREGNEQFF. The CDR3 DNA reads TGTGCCAGCAGTTTGTTGGACAGGGAGGGCAATGAGCAGTTCTTC.